Presented here are 2 T cell receptor beta chains from one specimen sequenced in a study of cytomegalovirus exposure and HLA in healthy donors. The PCR ran on 60 Vbeta and 13 Jbeta primers. Sequenced by immunoSEQ multiplex PCR; TCRdb stores in-frame clones only, minus some. The sample lists 100,000 to 150,000 clones, over 60% occurring once. The sample was PBMCs. The receptor set was obtained from a woman in her thirties or forties in good health and CMV-seropositive.

The sample holds a few counts of this clone. The chain employs TRBV9 and TRBJ2-1; D is unclear. CDR3 length equals 13 residues. The germline V gene has CDR1 SGDLS and CDR2 YYNGEE. Trimming removed 8 bases from V and 7 bases from J, with 16 bases in between. CDR3 bases: TGTGCCAGTGGTGGGCCCCTCCCTAATGAGCAGTTCTTC. It is translated as CASGGPLPNEQFF.

Turning to this clone: A junction end diverges from the germline sequence, so it may reflect a read error. The V gene is TRBV19, the J gene TRBJ1-2; 7 positions match TRBD1. This CDR3 contains 16 residues. Germline V CDR1 and CDR2: LNHDA, SQIVND (reference sequence). CDR3 in DNA: TGTGCCAGTAGTATAGTAGGGGACAGACATAACTGTGGCTACACCTTC. Translating gives CASSIVGDRHNCGYTF.